Listed below are T cell receptor beta chains from one sample, sequenced in a study of blood T cells in healthy people across ages. TCRdb re-called the 5' RACE reads through MiXCR, storing one row per CDR3 protein. Of 1.5 million to 2 million distinct CDR3 sequences listed, roughly two fifths are singletons. The sequenced sample consisted of blood. These receptors were taken from a human donor in good health. The CDR3 runs from the conserved cysteine through the conserved F or W. The D gene is left open where the match is weak. Rows give clone size only sometimes, using once, few, many, or a class for an expanded clone.

>TRBJ2-1|TRBV20-1|-|-
CSASAQGLYEQFF
TGCAGTGCTAGTGCGCAGGGGTTGTATGAGCAGTTCTTC
>TRBJ1-1|TRBV20-1|TRBD1|-
CSVVRTGISEAFF
TGCAGTGTTGTTAGGACAGGCATATCTGAAGCTTTCTTT
>TRBJ1-1|TRBV20-1|TRBD1|-
CSASPPGGQGGNTEAFF
TGCAGTGCTTCACCCCCAGGGGGACAGGGGGGCAATACTGAAGCTTTCTTT
>TRBJ1-2|TRBV12-5|-|-
CASGLGQVGGRYGYTF
TGTGCTAGTGGTTTGGGACAGGTGGGCGGACGCTATGGCTACACCTTC
>TRBJ1-2|TRBV7-9|-|-
CASRHPTGEYGYTF
TGTGCCAGCAGACACCCGACAGGAGAGTATGGCTACACCTTC
>TRBJ1-2|TRBV29-1|-|-
CSVEVIGSQGDYGYTF
TGCAGCGTTGAAGTTATCGGGTCGCAAGGGGACTATGGCTACACCTTC
>TRBJ2-7|TRBV24-1|-|many
CATTKTETYEQYF
TGTGCCACGACGAAGACCGAGACCTACGAGCAGTACTTC
>TRBJ2-7|TRBV6-6|TRBD2|-
CATAGGAYEQYF
TGTGCCACAGCGGGGGGGGCGTACGAGCAGTACTTC
>TRBJ2-1|TRBV27|-|once
CASSLLQGTGQFF
TGTGCCAGCAGTTTATTGCAGGGGACGGGGCAGTTCTTC
>TRBJ1-1|TRBV29-1|-|-
CSVEWAGPNTEAFF
TGCAGCGTTGAGTGGGCAGGGCCAAACACTGAAGCTTTCTTT
>TRBJ2-7|TRBV12-3/TRBV12-4|-|-
CASSFLEGTYYYEQYF
TGTGCCAGCAGTTTCCTCGAGGGGACCTACTATTACGAGCAGTACTTC
>TRBJ2-1|TRBV7-2|-|-
CASSPWRGSLTYNEQFF
TGTGCCAGCAGCCCCTGGCGGGGTAGCCTTACCTACAATGAGCAGTTCTTC
>TRBJ2-3|TRBV7-9|TRBD2|few
CASSRHIAGGLPADTQYF
TGTGCCAGCAGCCGACACATAGCGGGGGGGCTTCCCGCAGATACGCAGTATTTT
>TRBJ2-1|TRBV6-5|TRBD2|-
CASSYPLAGGVSDYNEQFF
TGTGCCAGCAGTTACCCCTTAGCGGGGGGAGTTTCTGACTACAATGAGCAGTTCTTC
>TRBJ2-3|TRBV12-3/TRBV12-4|-|few
CASSLRLTGDTQYF
TGTGCCAGCAGTTTGAGGTTGACGGGGGATACGCAGTATTTT
>TRBJ2-1|TRBV4-3|TRBD1|-
CASSPRTGYGNEQFF
TGCGCCAGCAGCCCACGGACAGGATACGGGAATGAGCAGTTCTTC
>TRBJ2-6|TRBV12-3/TRBV12-4|-|few
CASSSRGKSGANVLTF
TGTGCCAGCAGTTCGAGGGGAAAATCTGGGGCCAACGTCCTGACTTTC
>TRBJ1-2|TRBV4-3|-|few
CASSQEMGQTRYGYTF
TGCGCCAGCAGCCAAGAAATGGGGCAGACCCGCTATGGCTACACCTTC
>TRBJ1-5|TRBV27|TRBD1|once
CASRPARGRGATYQPQHF
TGTGCCAGCAGACCAGCTAGGGGCAGGGGGGCCACCTATCAGCCCCAGCATTTT
>TRBJ2-1|TRBV6-2/TRBV6-3|TRBD1|-
CASTTDRSWFF
TGTGCCAGCACGACGGACAGGTCGTGGTTCTTC
>TRBJ2-1|TRBV6-5|-|-
CASSRDGGYNEQFF
TGTGCCAGCAGCCGGGACGGGGGTTACAATGAGCAGTTCTTC
>TRBJ1-1|TRBV7-2|-|few
CASSSNVGTEAFF
TGTGCCAGCAGCTCCAACGTGGGCACTGAAGCTTTCTTT
>TRBJ1-5|TRBV11-2|TRBD1|many
CASSLGTGGDQPQHF
TGTGCCAGCAGCCTGGGGACAGGGGGCGATCAGCCCCAGCATTTT
>TRBJ2-1|TRBV27|-|-
CASSFTETYPYNEQFF
TGTGCCAGCAGTTTCACAGAGACCTACCCTTACAATGAGCAGTTCTTC
>TRBJ1-2|TRBV7-3|-|-
CASSPDGTTNYGYTF
TGTGCCAGCAGCCCGGACGGGACAACAAACTATGGCTACACCTTC
>TRBJ1-1|TRBV19|-|-
CASSTDHRDGTEAFF
TGTGCCAGTAGTACAGATCACAGGGACGGGACTGAAGCTTTCTTT
>TRBJ1-3|TRBV14|-|few
CASSQVPAGNTIYF
TGTGCCAGCAGCCAAGTACCTGCCGGAAACACCATATATTTT
>TRBJ2-5|TRBV5-1|TRBD2|-
CASSLTDSDRGDEQYF
TGCGCCAGCAGCTTGACAGATTCCGATCGGGGGGATGAGCAGTACTTC
>TRBJ2-1|TRBV29-1|-|-
CSVGIAGILNEQFF
TGCAGCGTTGGAATTGCGGGGATTTTGAATGAGCAGTTCTTC
>TRBJ1-2|TRBV15|-|-
CATSRDRVHGYTF
TGTGCCACCAGCAGAGACAGGGTTCATGGCTACACCTTC
>TRBJ2-5|TRBV29-1|-|-
CSVSRDSGEQYF
TGCAGCGTTTCCCGCGATAGTGGGGAGCAGTACTTC
>TRBJ2-7|TRBV4-3|-|few
CASSQGSGVGYEQYF
TGCGCCAGCAGCCAAGGGTCAGGGGTGGGGTACGAGCAGTACTTC
>TRBJ1-5|TRBV20-1|-|-
CSAPPGTSGQPQHF
TGCAGTGCTCCCCCTGGGACATCTGGTCAGCCCCAGCATTTT
>TRBJ1-5|TRBV12-3/TRBV12-4|-|once
CASSLWGRSQPQHF
TGTGCCAGCAGTTTATGGGGTCGGAGTCAGCCCCAGCATTTT
>TRBJ1-5|TRBV12-3/TRBV12-4|-|few
CASTEPGEPQHF
TGTGCCAGCACCGAACCCGGGGAGCCCCAGCATTTT
>TRBJ1-2|TRBV7-6|-|-
CASSLADEDYGYTF
TGTGCCAGCAGCTTAGCGGACGAGGACTATGGCTACACCTTC
>TRBJ1-1|TRBV7-2|-|-
CASSLFGGSDEAFF
TGTGCCAGCAGCTTGTTCGGGGGGTCGGATGAAGCTTTCTTT
>TRBJ2-7|TRBV4-1|TRBD1|few
CASSQDLHGQGAYEQYF
TGCGCCAGCAGCCAAGATCTCCATGGCCAGGGGGCCTACGAGCAGTACTTC
>TRBJ1-2|TRBV20-1|-|few
CSARDHGAGNYGYTF
TGCAGTGCTAGAGACCACGGGGCGGGGAACTATGGCTACACCTTC
>TRBJ1-4|TRBV7-6|TRBD1|-
CASSSLSFGTGEDEKLFF
TGTGCCAGCAGCTCACTATCTTTCGGGACAGGGGAGGATGAAAAACTGTTTTTT
>TRBJ2-1|TRBV12-3/TRBV12-4|TRBD2|-
CASRVAGSLNEQFF
TGTGCCAGCAGGGTAGCGGGGTCCCTCAATGAGCAGTTCTTC
>TRBJ1-2|TRBV5-6|-|-
CASSLLAWGGHGYTF
TGTGCCAGCAGCTTGTTGGCGTGGGGAGGCCATGGCTACACCTTC
>TRBJ2-4|TRBV24-1|TRBD1|once
CATSDPGTALEQYF
TGTGCCACCAGTGACCCCGGGACAGCCCTAGAGCAGTACTTC
>TRBJ2-5|TRBV29-1|TRBD2|-
CSVAHRTSGEETQYF
TGCAGCGTCGCCCACCGGACTAGCGGGGAAGAGACCCAGTACTTC
>TRBJ2-7|TRBV5-6|TRBD1|few
CASSFTDRELYEQYF
TGTGCCAGCAGCTTTACGGACAGGGAGTTGTACGAGCAGTACTTC
>TRBJ2-1|TRBV7-2|TRBD2|few
CASSSSGGAFSQFF
TGTGCCAGCAGCTCTAGCGGGGGGGCCTTCTCGCAGTTCTTC
>TRBJ2-7|TRBV9|-|-
CASSVAGVLGSYEQYF
TGTGCCAGCAGCGTAGCTGGGGTTCTAGGTTCCTACGAGCAGTACTTC
>TRBJ2-7|TRBV12-3/TRBV12-4|-|few
CASSTWGAEQYF
TGTGCCAGCAGTACATGGGGGGCCGAGCAGTACTTC
>TRBJ2-5|TRBV20-1|TRBD2|-
CSARDLFTSGRETQYF
TGCAGTGCTAGGGACCTCTTCACTAGCGGGAGGGAGACCCAGTACTTC
>TRBJ1-5|TRBV6-2/TRBV6-3|-|few
CASSGGAPPQHF
TGTGCCAGCAGTGGCGGGGCGCCTCCCCAGCATTTT
>TRBJ1-5|TRBV12-3/TRBV12-4|-|-
CASSRKVGQPQHF
TGTGCCAGCAGCCGGAAGGTCGGTCAGCCCCAGCATTTT
>TRBJ2-5|TRBV20-1|TRBD2|-
CSASRLAGEETQYF
TGCAGTGCTAGCAGACTAGCGGGGGAAGAGACCCAGTACTTC
>TRBJ2-7|TRBV30|-|-
CAWQPDSGAIYNEQYF
TGTGCCTGGCAACCAGACAGTGGGGCTATCTACAATGAGCAGTACTTC